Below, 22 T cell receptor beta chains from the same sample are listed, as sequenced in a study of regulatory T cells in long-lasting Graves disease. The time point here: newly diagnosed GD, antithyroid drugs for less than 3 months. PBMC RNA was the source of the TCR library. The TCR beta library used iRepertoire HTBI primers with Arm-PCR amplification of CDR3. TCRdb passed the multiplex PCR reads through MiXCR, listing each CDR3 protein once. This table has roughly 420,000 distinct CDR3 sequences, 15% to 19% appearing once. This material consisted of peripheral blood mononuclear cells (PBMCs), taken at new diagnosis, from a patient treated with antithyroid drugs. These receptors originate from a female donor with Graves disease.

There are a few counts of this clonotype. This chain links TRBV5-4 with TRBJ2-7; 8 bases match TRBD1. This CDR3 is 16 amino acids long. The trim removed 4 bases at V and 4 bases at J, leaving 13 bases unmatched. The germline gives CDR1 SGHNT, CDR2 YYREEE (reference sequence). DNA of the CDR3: TGTGCCAGCAGCGGACAGGGAGGACAGGGAGCGTACGAGCAGTACTTC. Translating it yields CASSGQGGQGAYEQYF.

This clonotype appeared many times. Here the CDR3 reads CASGFHEQYF. The DNA for the CDR3 is TGTGCTAGTGGTTTCCACGAGCAGTACTTC. The chain employs TRBV12-5 and TRBJ2-7; D uncertain. Germline lookup yields CDR1 LGHNT and CDR2 FRNRAP. Trimming took off 3 bases at V and 5 bases at J, with 2 bases between the two ends. The CDR3 consists of 10 residues.

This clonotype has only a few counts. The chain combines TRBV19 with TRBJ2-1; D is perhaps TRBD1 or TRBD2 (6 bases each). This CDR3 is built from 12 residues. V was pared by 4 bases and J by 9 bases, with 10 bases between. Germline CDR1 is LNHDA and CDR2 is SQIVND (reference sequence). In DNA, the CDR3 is TGTGCCAGTAGTACCGGGGGCGGTGAGCAGTTCTTC. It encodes CASSTGGGEQFF.

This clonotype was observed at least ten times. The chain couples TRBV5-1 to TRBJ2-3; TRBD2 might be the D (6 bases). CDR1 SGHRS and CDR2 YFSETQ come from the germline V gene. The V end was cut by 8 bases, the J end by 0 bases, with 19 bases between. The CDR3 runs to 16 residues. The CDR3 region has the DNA TGCGCCAGTACTTTGGTCGGAGGGGTTAGCACAGATACGCAGTATTTT. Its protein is CASTLVGGVSTDTQYF.

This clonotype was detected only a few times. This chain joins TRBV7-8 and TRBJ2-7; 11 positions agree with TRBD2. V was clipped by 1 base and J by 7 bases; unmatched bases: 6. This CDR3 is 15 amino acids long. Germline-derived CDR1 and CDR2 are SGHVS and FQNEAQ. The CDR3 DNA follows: TGTGCCAGCAGCTTAGTCGTCGGACTAGCGGGTGAGCAGTACTTC. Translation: CASSLVVGLAGEQYF.

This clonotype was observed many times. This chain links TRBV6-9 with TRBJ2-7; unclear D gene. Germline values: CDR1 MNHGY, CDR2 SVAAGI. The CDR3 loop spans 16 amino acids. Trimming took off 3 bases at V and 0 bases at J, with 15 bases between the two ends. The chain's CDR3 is CASSYLSGEVSYEQYF. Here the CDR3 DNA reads TGTGCCAGCAGTTACTTATCCGGAGAGGTCTCCTACGAGCAGTACTTC.

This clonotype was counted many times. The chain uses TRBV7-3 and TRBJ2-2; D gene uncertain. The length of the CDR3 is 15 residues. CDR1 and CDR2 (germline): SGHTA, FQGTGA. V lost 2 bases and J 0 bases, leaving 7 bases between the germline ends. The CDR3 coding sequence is TGTGCCAGCAGCTTAGGGAATACGAACACCGGGGAGCTGTTTTTT. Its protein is CASSLGNTNTGELFF.

CDR3 nucleotide sequence: TGTGCCAGCAGCTTAAATGCCGGAAACACCATATATTTT. It yields the protein CASSLNAGNTIYF. The chain combines TRBV11-2 with TRBJ1-3; D gene ambiguous. The length of the CDR3 is 13 residues. Germline V lookup: CDR1 SGHAT, CDR2 FQNNGV. Trimming took off 2 bases at V and 4 bases at J, with 6 bases between the two ends. The full variable domain, with the rest looked up from reference TRBV11-2 and TRBJ1-3, is EAGVAQSPRYKIIEKRQSVAFWCNPISGHATLYWYQQILGQGPKLLIQFQNNGVVDDSQLPKDRFSAERLKGVDSTLKIQPAKLEDSAVYLCASSLNAGNTIYFGEGSWLTVV.

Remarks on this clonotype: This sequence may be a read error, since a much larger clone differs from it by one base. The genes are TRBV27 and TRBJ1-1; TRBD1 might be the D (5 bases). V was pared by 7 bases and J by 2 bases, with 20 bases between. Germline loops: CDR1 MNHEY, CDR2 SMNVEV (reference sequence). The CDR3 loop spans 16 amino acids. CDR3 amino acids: CASTLTLSGGNTEAFF. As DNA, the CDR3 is TGTGCCAGCACCCTTACCCTTTCTGGGGGAAACACTGAAGCTTTCTTT.

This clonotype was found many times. CDR3 bases: TGCAGTGCTAAAGACCGTAGCAATCAGCCCCAGCATTTT. This gives the protein CSAKDRSNQPQHF. V and J are TRBV20-1 and TRBJ1-5; D unresolved. Trimming removed 4 bases from V and 0 bases from J, with 7 bases in between. The germline V gene encodes CDR1 DFQATT and CDR2 SNEGSKA (reference sequence). The length of the CDR3 is 13 residues.

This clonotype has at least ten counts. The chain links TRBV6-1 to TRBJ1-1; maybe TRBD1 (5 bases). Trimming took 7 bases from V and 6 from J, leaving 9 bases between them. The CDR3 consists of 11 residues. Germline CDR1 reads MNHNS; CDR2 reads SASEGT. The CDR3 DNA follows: TGTGCCAGCACCCCGGGGGCTGAAGCTTTCTTT. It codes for CASTPGAEAFF.

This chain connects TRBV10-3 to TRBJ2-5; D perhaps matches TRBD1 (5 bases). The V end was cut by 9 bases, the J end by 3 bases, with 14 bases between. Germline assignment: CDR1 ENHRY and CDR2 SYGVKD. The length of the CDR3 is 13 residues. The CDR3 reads CAMKTGDEETQYF. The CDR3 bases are TGTGCCATGAAAACAGGAGACGAAGAGACCCAGTACTTC.

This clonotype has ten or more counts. CDR3: CASSLGSRLGEQYF. Written as DNA, the CDR3 is TGTGCCAGCAGTTTAGGTTCGCGACTCGGAGAGCAGTACTTC. The rearrangement joins TRBV28 to TRBJ2-7; D uncertain. The CDR3 extends over 14 amino acids. Germline CDR1 reads MDHEN; CDR2 reads SYDVKM. V lost 2 bases and J lost 7, with 15 bases in between.

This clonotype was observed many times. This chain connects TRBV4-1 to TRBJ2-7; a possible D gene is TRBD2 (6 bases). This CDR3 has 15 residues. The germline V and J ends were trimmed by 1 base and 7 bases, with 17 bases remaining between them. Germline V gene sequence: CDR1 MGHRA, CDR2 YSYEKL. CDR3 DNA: TGCGCCAGCAGCCAAGTGTCGACCGTGGAGGGTGAGCAGTACTTC. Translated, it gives CASSQVSTVEGEQYF.

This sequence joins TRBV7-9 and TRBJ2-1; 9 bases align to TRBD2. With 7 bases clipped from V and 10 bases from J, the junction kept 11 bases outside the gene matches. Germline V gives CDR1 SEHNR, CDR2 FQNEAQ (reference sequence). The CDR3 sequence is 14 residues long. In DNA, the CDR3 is TGTGCCAGCATCCCGACTAGCGGTCAGGGGGAGCAGTTCTTC. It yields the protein CASIPTSGQGEQFF.

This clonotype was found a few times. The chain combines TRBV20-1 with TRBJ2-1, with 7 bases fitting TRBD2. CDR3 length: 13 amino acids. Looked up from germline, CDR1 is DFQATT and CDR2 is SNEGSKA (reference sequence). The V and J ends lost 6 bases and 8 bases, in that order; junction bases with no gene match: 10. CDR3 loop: CSAPGLVGDEQFF. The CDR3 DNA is TGCAGTGCACCCGGACTAGTAGGCGATGAGCAGTTCTTC.

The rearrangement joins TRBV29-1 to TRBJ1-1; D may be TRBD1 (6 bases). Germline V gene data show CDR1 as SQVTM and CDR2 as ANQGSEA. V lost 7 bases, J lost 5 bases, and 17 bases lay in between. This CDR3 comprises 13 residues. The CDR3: CSATAGVRTEAFF. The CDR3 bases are TGCAGCGCGACAGCAGGGGTGAGAACTGAAGCTTTCTTT. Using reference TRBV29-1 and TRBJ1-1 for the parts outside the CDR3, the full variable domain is SAVISQKPSRDICQRGTSLTIQCQVDSQVTMMFWYRQQPGQSLTLIATANQGSEATYESGFVIDKFPISRPNLTFSTLTVSNMSPEDSSIYLCSATAGVRTEAFFGQGTRLTVV.

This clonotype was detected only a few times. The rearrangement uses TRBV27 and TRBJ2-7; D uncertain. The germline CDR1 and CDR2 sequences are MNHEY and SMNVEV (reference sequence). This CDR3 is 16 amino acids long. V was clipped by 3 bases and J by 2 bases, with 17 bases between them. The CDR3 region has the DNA TGTGCCAGCAGTTTGAGTGAAGACTTCTCTACCTACGAGCAGTACTTC. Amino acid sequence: CASSLSEDFSTYEQYF.

CDR3 amino acids: CASSQRGNSPLHF. The CDR3 DNA reads TGTGCCAGCAGCCAAAGGGGGAATTCACCCCTCCACTTT. J is TRBJ1-6 and V is TRBV14, with a weak D call TRBD1 (6 bases). The CDR3 runs 13 residues. Trimming removed 2 bases from V and 7 bases from J, with 6 bases in between. Looked up from germline, CDR1 is SGHDN and CDR2 is FVKESK.

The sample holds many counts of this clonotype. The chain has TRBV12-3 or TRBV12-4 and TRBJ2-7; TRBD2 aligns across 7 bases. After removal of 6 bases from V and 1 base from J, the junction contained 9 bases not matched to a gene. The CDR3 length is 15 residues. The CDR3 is CASSPAGEASYEQYF. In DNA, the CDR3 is TGTGCCAGCAGCCCGGCGGGGGAGGCATCCTACGAGCAGTACTTC.

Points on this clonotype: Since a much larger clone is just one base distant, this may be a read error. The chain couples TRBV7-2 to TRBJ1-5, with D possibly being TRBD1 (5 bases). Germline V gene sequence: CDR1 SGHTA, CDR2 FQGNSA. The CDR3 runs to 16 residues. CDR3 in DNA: TGTGCCTGCAGCTTAGCTAGGGGAGGAGGTCATCAGCCCCAGCATTTT. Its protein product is CACSLARGGGHQPQHF. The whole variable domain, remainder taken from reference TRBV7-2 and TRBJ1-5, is GAGVSQSPSNKVTEKGKDVELRCDPISGHTALYWYRQSLGQGLEFLIYFQGNSAPDKSGLPSDRFSAERTGGSVSTLTIQRTQQEDSAVYLCACSLARGGGHQPQHFGDGTRLSIL.

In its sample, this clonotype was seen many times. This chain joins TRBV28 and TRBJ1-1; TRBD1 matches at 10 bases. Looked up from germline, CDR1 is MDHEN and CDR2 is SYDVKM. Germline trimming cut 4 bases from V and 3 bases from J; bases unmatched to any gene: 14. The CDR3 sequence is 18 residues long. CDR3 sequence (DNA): TGTGCCAGCAGTTCCGCTCGATGGGACAGGGGTTGGGACACTGAAGCTTTCTTT. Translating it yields CASSSARWDRGWDTEAFF.